This T cell receptor beta chain was obtained from a study of shared clonotypes between healthy human individuals. The repertoire was sequenced with immunoSEQ multiplex PCR; TCRdb's copy has only in-frame clones and lacks some. This sample has over a million clones, with 75% to 85% found just once. Germline V lookup: CDR1 SGHDT, CDR2 YYEEEE. This CDR3 is 15 amino acids long. Trimming took 2 bases from V and 6 from J, leaving 17 bases between them. The sequence was obtained from a man aged 18 to 30 in good health. Some clones in this sample may be carry-over from other donors' samples. The chain employs TRBV5-6 and TRBJ2-5; possible D gene TRBD2, 6 bases. Sequenced material: memory CD4+ T cells from PBMCs. Specified subset: CD45RA-negative fraction. Here the CDR3 reads CASSFGGLLGKTQYF. DNA of the CDR3: TGTGCCAGCAGCTTCGGGGGACTGTTGGGGAAGACCCAGTACTTC. The full variable domain, with the rest looked up from reference TRBV5-6 and TRBJ2-5, is DAGVTQSPTHLIKTRGQQVTLRCSPKSGHDTVSWYQQALGQGPQFIFQYYEEEERQRGNFPDRFSGHQFPNYSSELNVNALLLGDSALYLCASSFGGLLGKTQYFGPGTRLLVL.